Below are 8 T cell receptor beta chains sequenced from a single sample in a study of metastatic and nonmetastatic thyroid tumors. TCRdb re-clonotyped the PCR reads via MiXCR. The sample yields 23,000 or so clones, roughly 22% seen once. All patients were untreated before thyroid surgery. Specimen: blood. The receptors were sampled from a female donor with papillary thyroid cancer or a benign thyroid nodule (not recorded which). Some clones in this sample may be carry-over from other donors' samples.

This clone appeared many times. This rearrangement joins TRBV20-1 to TRBJ1-5; D unclear. This CDR3 contains 13 residues. The V end lost 4 bases, the J end lost 3 bases, and 10 bases lay between the germline ends. Germline V gene lookup returns CDR1 DFQATT and CDR2 SNEGSKA (reference sequence). The CDR3 DNA is TGCAGTGCTAAAGGCTTCTCCAATCAGCCCCAGCATTTT. Translated, it gives CSAKGFSNQPQHF.

This clone is labeled medium-sized. The chain joins TRBV28 to TRBJ2-7; 7 bases are shared with TRBD2. The CDR3 runs to 14 residues. Germline values: CDR1 MDHEN, CDR2 SYDVKM. The trim removed 1 base at V and 7 bases at J, leaving 7 bases unmatched. The CDR3 sequence: CASSLSSGRIEQYF. CDR3 sequence (DNA): TGTGCCAGCAGTTTATCTAGCGGACGAATTGAGCAGTACTTC.

The rearrangement joins TRBV28 to TRBJ2-7; D might be TRBD2 (6 bases). The CDR3 runs 15 residues. Germline CDR1 reads MDHEN; CDR2 reads SYDVKM. Trimming took 8 bases from V and 4 from J, leaving 21 bases between them. DNA of the CDR3: TGTGCCAGCCGAACGGGGGTGGCTGCCCTTTACGAGCAGTACTTC. Its translation: CASRTGVAALYEQYF.

V and J are TRBV3-1 and TRBJ2-7; TRBD1 matches at 9 bases. The germline gives CDR1 LGHDT, CDR2 YNNKEL (reference sequence). J gave up 4 bases and V 4 bases, and 8 bases lay outside the gene matches. The CDR3 extends over 15 amino acids. CDR3 protein: CASSPGTGSVYEQYF. Written as DNA, the CDR3 is TGTGCCAGCAGCCCAGGGACAGGGAGCGTTTACGAGCAGTACTTC.

This clone has a handful of counts. The chain uses TRBV6-1 and TRBJ1-2; 7 positions agree with TRBD1. The trim removed 5 bases at V and 7 bases at J, leaving 13 bases unmatched. Germline loops: CDR1 MNHNS, CDR2 SASEGT. This CDR3 is 15 amino acids long. CDR3 DNA: TGTGCCAGCAGTCCCGGCCCTGGACAGGTTGGTGGCTACACCTTC. Its translation is CASSPGPGQVGGYTF.

Ten or more counts support this clone. This chain connects TRBV5-5 to TRBJ2-7; 9 nucleotides line up with TRBD2. CDR1 SGHKS and CDR2 YYEKEE come from the germline V gene (reference sequence). The ends lost 4 bases at V and 1 base at J; junction bases unmatched: 6. This CDR3 has 15 amino acids. In DNA, the CDR3 is TGTGCCAGCAGCCTTGGGACTAGCAGTTCCTACGAGCAGTACTTC. Translated: CASSLGTSSSYEQYF. Full variable domain (remainder filled in from reference TRBV5-5 and TRBJ2-7): DAGVTQSPTHLIKTRGQQVTLRCSPISGHKSVSWYQQVLGQGPQFIFQYYEKEERGRGNFPDRFSARQFPNYSSELNVNALLLGDSALYLCASSLGTSSSYEQYFGPGTRLTVT.

This clone was detected a few times. An end of the junction does not agree with germline; a read error may underlie this. The chain is built from TRBV24-1 and TRBJ2-2, with D possibly being TRBD1 or TRBD2 (5 bases each). Germline-derived CDR1 and CDR2 are KGHDR and SFDVKD. CDR3 length: 15 amino acids. CDR3 sequence: CATSVSQGDTVELFF. The CDR3, as DNA: TGTGCCACCAGTGTAAGTCAGGGAGACACCGTGGAGCTGTTTTTT.

In regard to this clone: An end of the junction does not agree with germline; a read error may underlie this. For the CDR3, the DNA is TGTGCCACCAGCATAGGGGGTAACACCGGGGAGCGGTTTTTT. Its translation: CATSIGGNTGERFF. The genes are TRBV15 and TRBJ2-2; D possibly corresponds to TRBD1 (6 bases). In germline, CDR1 is LNHNV, CDR2 YYDKDF (reference sequence). CDR3 length: 14 amino acids.